A selection of T cell receptor beta chains follows, all from one sample in a study of vaccination effects on CD4 cells after COVID-19. No antigen is known for these receptors. Using immunoSEQ multiplex PCR, the repertoire was profiled, and TCRdb retains in-frame clones only, with some absent. The sample records about 39,000 clones, about 80% being singletons. The starting material was CD4+ T cells from PBMCs cultured without peptide, obtained before COVID-19 vaccination. The receptors come from a human donor who received a COVID-19 vaccine. Each CDR3 is given with its conserved first and last residue. The D gene is left open where the match is weak. A row's size may be missing; if present it is once, few, many or a size class.

D	V	size	J	CDR3	DNA
-	TRBV3-1/TRBV3-2	-	TRBJ2-4	CASSQWTIPDIQYF	TGTGCCAGCAGCCAATGGACTATTCCGGACATTCAGTACTTC
-	TRBV12-2	-	TRBJ1-4	CASRLVVLTGPEKLFF	TGTGCAAGTCGCTTAGTAGTGCTGACAGGGCCAGAAAAACTGTTTTTT
TRBD1	TRBV5-1	few	TRBJ1-2	CASRAGQGNYGYTF	TGCGCCAGCAGGGCGGGACAGGGCAACTATGGCTACACCTTC
-	TRBV13	-	TRBJ2-6	CASSLAVSGANVLTF	TGTGCCAGCAGCTTAGCAGTGTCTGGGGCCAACGTCCTGACTTTC
-	TRBV19	few	TRBJ1-1	CASGTLNTEAFF	TGTGCCAGTGGCACACTGAACACTGAAGCTTTCTTT
-	TRBV5-8	-	TRBJ1-2	CASSRGYGYTF	TGTGCCAGCAGCCGAGGGTATGGCTACACCTTC
-	TRBV30	-	TRBJ1-2	CAWTKFPGQGSTNYGYTF	TGTGCCTGGACAAAGTTCCCGGGGCAGGGATCGACTAACTATGGCTACACCTTC
-	TRBV9	-	TRBJ2-6	CASSRLSGANVLTF	TGTGCCAGCAGCCGTCTTAGTGGGGCCAACGTCCTGACTTTC
TRBD1	TRBV18	-	TRBJ2-2	CASSDRQGASSGELFF	TGTGCCAGCTCAGATCGACAGGGGGCAAGTTCCGGGGAGCTGTTTTTT
-	TRBV13	-	TRBJ2-5	CASSPSDQETQYF	TGTGCCAGCAGCCCCTCGGACCAAGAGACCCAGTACTTC
-	TRBV6-1	-	TRBJ1-3	CASSVRGQNTIYF	TGTGCCAGCAGTGTCCGGGGCCAGAACACCATATATTTT
-	TRBV28	-	TRBJ1-1	CASSRQVNTEAFF	TGTGCCAGCAGCCGACAAGTGAACACTGAAGCTTTCTTT
TRBD1	TRBV2	-	TRBJ1-2	CASDRTGDQGYGYTF	TGTGCCAGCGACCGGACAGGGGATCAGGGCTATGGCTACACCTTC
TRBD2	TRBV2	-	TRBJ2-4	CASSESRGGANIQYF	TGTGCCAGCAGTGAATCGCGCGGGGGGGCAAACATTCAGTACTTC
TRBD1	TRBV2	-	TRBJ2-5	CASSARGPETQYF	TGTGCCAGCAGTGCTAGGGGGCCTGAGACCCAGTACTTC
-	TRBV7-7	-	TRBJ1-4	CASSLMTAEEEKLFF	TGTGCCAGCAGCTTAATGACAGCCGAGGAGGAAAAACTGTTTTTT
-	TRBV21-1	-	TRBJ2-1	CASSKHKGLAGNNEQFF	TGTGCCAGCAGCAAACACAAGGGACTAGCGGGAAACAATGAGCAGTTCTTC
TRBD1	TRBV19	-	TRBJ2-2	CASSPGQGANTGELFF	TGTGCCAGTAGTCCGGGACAGGGTGCGAACACCGGGGAGCTGTTTTTT
TRBD1	TRBV24-1	-	TRBJ1-5	CATSGAGGNQPQHF	TGTGCCACCAGTGGGGCAGGGGGAAATCAGCCCCAGCATTTT
-	TRBV3-1/TRBV3-2	-	TRBJ2-1	CASSQDLGTVYNEQFF	TGTGCCAGCAGCCAAGATTTAGGGACCGTATACAATGAGCAGTTCTTC
-	TRBV30	-	TRBJ1-5	CAWRTVTHQPQHF	TGTGCCTGGAGGACAGTTACGCATCAGCCCCAGCATTTT
-	TRBV20-1	-	TRBJ2-5	CSASNPPRDYQETQYF	TGCAGTGCTAGTAATCCTCCCCGGGACTACCAAGAGACCCAGTACTTC
-	TRBV9	few	TRBJ1-5	CASSPHGGDQPQHF	TGTGCCAGCAGCCCTCATGGGGGGGATCAGCCCCAGCATTTT
TRBD1	TRBV27	-	TRBJ2-2	CASSPDRVATGELFF	TGTGCCAGCAGTCCCGACAGGGTAGCCACCGGGGAGCTGTTTTTT
-	TRBV7-3	-	TRBJ1-6	CASSLTGVGNSPLHF	TGTGCCAGCAGCTTAACCGGGGTAGGGAATTCACCCCTCCACTTT
TRBD1	TRBV6-2/TRBV6-3	-	TRBJ1-1	CASSRQGASTEAFF	TGTGCCAGCAGTCGACAGGGGGCGAGTACTGAAGCTTTCTTT
-	TRBV5-1	-	TRBJ2-1	CASSLESGSYNEQFF	TGCGCCAGCAGCTTGGAGTCGGGATCTTACAATGAGCAGTTCTTC
-	TRBV9	-	TRBJ1-3	CASSLERAGNTIYF	TGTGCCAGCAGCCTCGAGAGGGCTGGAAACACCATATATTTT
TRBD1	TRBV12-3/TRBV12-4	-	TRBJ1-1	CASSPTGFEAFF	TGTGCCAGCAGCCCGACAGGGTTTGAAGCTTTCTTT
-	TRBV16	-	TRBJ1-5	CASSLGQINQPQHF	TGTGCCAGCAGCCTCGGACAGATAAATCAGCCCCAGCATTTT
-	TRBV12-3/TRBV12-4	few	TRBJ2-1	CASSPRDEQFF	TGTGCCAGCAGTCCGAGAGATGAGCAGTTCTTC
-	TRBV3-1/TRBV3-2	-	TRBJ2-1	CASSQDTRTGTTNSDEQFF	TGTGCCAGCAGCCAAGACACCCGCACCGGGACCACCAATTCCGATGAGCAGTTCTTC
-	TRBV19	-	TRBJ2-3	CASSIDPGAITSTDTQYF	TGTGCCAGTAGTATAGACCCCGGGGCGATTACTAGCACAGATACGCAGTATTTT
TRBD2	TRBV11-2	-	TRBJ2-5	CASTPRLAGDQQETQYF	TGTGCCAGCACTCCGAGACTAGCGGGGGACCAGCAAGAGACCCAGTACTTC
TRBD1	TRBV29-1	-	TRBJ1-1	CSVRQGRAFF	TGCAGCGTCCGACAGGGGAGGGCTTTCTTT
-	TRBV7-9	-	TRBJ2-5	CASSASPVETQYF	TGTGCCAGCAGCGCTAGTCCCGTGGAGACCCAGTACTTC
TRBD1	TRBV3-1/TRBV3-2	-	TRBJ1-2	CASSQGGTGFFTF	TGTGCCAGCAGCCAAGGAGGGACAGGTTTTTTCACCTTC
TRBD1	TRBV27	-	TRBJ1-2	CASSRSTGGNYGYTF	TGTGCCAGCAGCCGTTCGACAGGGGGTAACTATGGCTACACCTTC
-	TRBV6-4	-	TRBJ2-6	CASSPGGSGANVLTF	TGTGCCAGCAGTCCTGGGGGGTCTGGGGCCAACGTCCTGACTTTC
TRBD1	TRBV7-9	-	TRBJ2-5	CASSLVGQGEETQYF	TGTGCCAGCAGCTTAGTTGGGCAGGGGGAAGAGACCCAGTACTTC
-	TRBV5-1	-	TRBJ2-5	CASSLNAGMETQYF	TGCGCCAGCAGCTTGAATGCAGGGATGGAGACCCAGTACTTC
TRBD2	TRBV15	-	TRBJ2-1	CATSRTSGGSSYNEQFF	TGTGCCACCAGCAGGACTAGCGGGGGAAGCTCCTACAATGAGCAGTTCTTC
-	TRBV6-5	-	TRBJ1-1	CASSYEGDTEAFF	TGTGCCAGCAGTTACGAGGGGGACACTGAAGCTTTCTTT
-	TRBV5-6	-	TRBJ1-4	CASSPRQAATNEKLFF	TGTGCCAGCAGCCCTAGACAGGCTGCAACTAATGAAAAACTGTTTTTT
-	TRBV27	-	TRBJ1-2	CASRGNRAGYGYTF	TGTGCCAGCAGAGGAAACAGGGCGGGCTATGGCTACACCTTC
-	TRBV5-4	-	TRBJ2-5	CASSLAGAGETQYF	TGTGCCAGCAGCTTGGCGGGGGCGGGTGAGACCCAGTACTTC
-	TRBV11-2	-	TRBJ1-4	CASSLDTGVNEKLFF	TGTGCCAGCAGCTTAGATACGGGGGTGAATGAAAAACTGTTTTTT
-	TRBV11-3	-	TRBJ2-1	CASSPRAQGNEQFF	TGTGCCAGCAGCCCCCGGGCTCAGGGGAATGAGCAGTTCTTC
-	TRBV27	-	TRBJ1-2	CASSFSGWSGYTF	TGTGCCAGCAGTTTCTCAGGGTGGAGTGGCTACACCTTC
-	TRBV6-6	-	TRBJ2-5	CASRPEGVSETQYF	TGTGCCAGCAGACCCGAAGGGGTTTCAGAGACCCAGTACTTC